This TCR beta chain was sequenced for a study of CD8+ T cells in alopecia areata. Following extraction, RNA underwent reverse transcription to cDNA, which served as the sequencing template. Data came from immunoSEQ multiplex PCR; TCRdb stores just in-frame clones and leaves some out. The sample has about 140,000 clones, approximately 50% seen once. Lesional scalp punch biopsies and peripheral blood were collected from alopecia areata patients. Per germline, CDR1 GTSNPN and CDR2 SVGIG (reference sequence). The ends were cut back, 5 bases at V and 0 bases at J, with 10 bases in the middle. The length of the CDR3 is 13 residues. As to this clone: Antigen: not known.

The study's findings and limits: Lesional scalp displayed greater clonality than normal scalp, most notably in alopecia totalis/universalis. Unlike in mice, where it was clearer, TCR sharing across patients was less clear, possibly HLA-related.

This TCR was recovered from a human donor with alopecia areata. The chain has TRBV30 and TRBJ1-1, with TRBD1 as a possible D gene (5 bases). Here the sequenced sample was CD4+ T cells sorted from blood, taken at week 0. CDR3 DNA: TGTGCCTGGTCACGGGACGTGAACACTGAAGCTTTCTTT. Amino acid sequence: CAWSRDVNTEAFF. The variable domain in full, completed from reference TRBV30 and TRBJ1-1, reads SQTIHQWPATLVQPVGSPLSLECTVEGTSNPNLYWYRQAAGRGLQLLFYSVGIGQISSEVPQNLSASRPQDRQFILSSKKLLLSDSGFYLCAWSRDVNTEAFFGQGTRLTVV.